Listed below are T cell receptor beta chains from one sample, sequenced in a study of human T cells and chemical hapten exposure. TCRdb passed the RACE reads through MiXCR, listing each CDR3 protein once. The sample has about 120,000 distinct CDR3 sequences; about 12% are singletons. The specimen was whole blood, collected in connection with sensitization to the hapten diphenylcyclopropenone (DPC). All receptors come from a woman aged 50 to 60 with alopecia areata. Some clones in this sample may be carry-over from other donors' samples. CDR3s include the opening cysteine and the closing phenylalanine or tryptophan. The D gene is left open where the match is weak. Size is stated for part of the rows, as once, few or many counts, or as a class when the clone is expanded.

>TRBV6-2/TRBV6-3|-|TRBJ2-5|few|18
CASSYSYARGTVKETQYF
TGTGCCAGCAGTTACTCGTACGCCCGCGGGACGGTTAAAGAGACCCAGTACTTC
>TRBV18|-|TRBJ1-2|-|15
CASSPNAQGDYGYTF
TGTGCCAGCTCACCAAACGCTCAAGGGGACTATGGCTACACCTTC
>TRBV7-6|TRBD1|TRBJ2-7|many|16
CASSLARQGKDYEQYF
TGTGCCAGCAGCTTAGCCCGACAGGGTAAGGACTACGAGCAGTACTTC
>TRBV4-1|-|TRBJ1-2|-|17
CASSQGEQGPNVVGYTF
TGCGCCAGCAGCCAAGGAGAACAGGGTCCGAATGTTGTTGGCTACACCTTC
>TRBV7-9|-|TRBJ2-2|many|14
CASSLYQSPGELFF
TGTGCCAGCAGCTTATATCAGTCTCCCGGGGAGCTGTTTTTT
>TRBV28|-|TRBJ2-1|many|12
CASSLFRDEQFF
TGTGCCAGCAGTTTATTCCGGGATGAGCAGTTCTTC
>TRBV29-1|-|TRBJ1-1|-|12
CSGHRGNTEAFF
TGCAGCGGCCACAGAGGGAACACTGAAGCTTTCTTT
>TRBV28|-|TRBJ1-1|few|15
CASSLYKAGRTEAFF
TGTGCCAGCAGTTTATACAAGGCGGGGAGGACTGAAGCTTTCTTT
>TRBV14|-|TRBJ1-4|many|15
CASSQVGGVQEKLFF
TGTGCCAGCAGCCAAGTTGGGGGGGTTCAGGAAAAACTGTTTTTT
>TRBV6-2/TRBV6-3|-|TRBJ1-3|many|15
CASSYRAGSGNTIYF
TGTGCCAGCAGTTACCGAGCGGGCTCTGGAAACACCATATATTTT
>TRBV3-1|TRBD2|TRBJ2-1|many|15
CASSPSAGVLNEQFF
TGTGCCAGCAGCCCCTCGGCGGGGGTCCTCAATGAGCAGTTCTTC
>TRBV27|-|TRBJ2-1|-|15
CASSPGRMASNEQFF
TGTGCCAGCAGTCCCGGCAGAATGGCCTCCAATGAGCAGTTCTTC
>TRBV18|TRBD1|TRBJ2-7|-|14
CASSPQGQGYEQYF
TGTGCCAGCTCACCACAGGGACAGGGTTACGAGCAGTACTTC
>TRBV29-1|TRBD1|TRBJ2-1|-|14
CSVGGQGSYNEQFF
TGCAGCGTTGGGGGACAGGGGTCCTACAATGAGCAGTTCTTC
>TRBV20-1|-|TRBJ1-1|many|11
CSASMNTEAFF
TGCAGTGCTAGTATGAACACTGAAGCTTTCTTT
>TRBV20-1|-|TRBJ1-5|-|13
CSARADFNQPQHF
TGCAGTGCTAGGGCAGACTTCAATCAGCCCCAGCATTTT
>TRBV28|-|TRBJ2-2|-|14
CASRGTGSTGELFF
TGTGCCAGCAGAGGAACAGGATCCACCGGGGAGCTGTTTTTT
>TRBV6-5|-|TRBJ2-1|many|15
CASSRGGMVSNEQFF
TGTGCCAGCAGCCGTGGGGGGATGGTTTCCAATGAGCAGTTCTTC
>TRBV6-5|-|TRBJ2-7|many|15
CASSYSSNKGYEQYF
TGTGCCAGCAGTTACTCGAGTAACAAGGGGTACGAGCAGTACTTC
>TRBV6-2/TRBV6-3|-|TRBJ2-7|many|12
CASSPDSAEQYF
TGTGCCAGCAGCCCGGACAGCGCCGAGCAGTACTTC
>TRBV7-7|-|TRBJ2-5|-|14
CASSLQAGQETQYF
TGTGCCAGCAGCTTACAGGCCGGGCAAGAGACCCAGTACTTC
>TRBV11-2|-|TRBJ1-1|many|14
CASSLVLFGTEAFF
TGTGCCAGCAGCTTAGTGCTCTTCGGCACTGAAGCTTTCTTT
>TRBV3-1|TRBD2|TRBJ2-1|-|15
CASSQGLAGAGEQFF
TGTGCCAGCAGCCAGGGACTAGCGGGAGCAGGTGAGCAGTTCTTC
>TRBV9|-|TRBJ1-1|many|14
CAGDPRSPSTEAFF
TGTGCCGGGGATCCGCGATCGCCTTCCACTGAAGCTTTCTTT
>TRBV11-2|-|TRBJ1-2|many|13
CASSWAGNYGYTF
TGTGCCAGCAGCTGGGCCGGGAACTATGGCTACACCTTC
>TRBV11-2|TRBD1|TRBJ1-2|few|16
CASSSVGQGLNYGYTF
TGTGCCAGCAGCTCCGTGGGACAGGGTTTGAACTATGGCTACACCTTC
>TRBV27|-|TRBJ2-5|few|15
CASRIRPTAQETQYF
TGTGCCAGCAGAATTCGTCCGACAGCACAAGAGACCCAGTACTTC
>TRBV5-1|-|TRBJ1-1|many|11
CASSTDRVAFF
TGCGCCAGCAGCACCGACCGCGTAGCTTTCTTT
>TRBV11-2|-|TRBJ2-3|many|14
CASMGQLATDTQYF
TGTGCCAGCATGGGACAACTCGCCACAGATACGCAGTATTTT
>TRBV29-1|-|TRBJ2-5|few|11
CSARRVETQYF
TGCAGCGCGAGGCGGGTAGAGACCCAGTACTTC
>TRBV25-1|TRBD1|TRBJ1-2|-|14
CASSRTGGNYGYTF
TGTGCCAGCAGCCGGACAGGGGGAAACTATGGCTACACCTTC
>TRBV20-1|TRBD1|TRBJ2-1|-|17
CSAGRDRGRLRENEQFF
TGCAGTGCTGGCCGGGACAGGGGGCGCCTGCGTGAAAATGAGCAGTTCTTC